Listed here are 21 T cell receptor beta chains from one sample, sequenced in a study of T-cell reconstitution after alpha-beta-depleted transplantation in children. Preparation of the TCRbeta library involved a method that used unique molecular identifiers. TCRdb itself ran the PCR reads through MiXCR, one entry per CDR3 protein. This sample has around 600,000 distinct CDR3 sequences, with roughly 23% found just once. The sequences come from PBMCs, mostly from graft donor cells, collected 360 days after TCRalphabeta/CD19-depleted stem cell transplant. All receptors derive from a boy under two years old who had a stem cell transplant for acute myeloid leukemia, so the T cells may come from the graft donor.

This clonotype has more than one count but fewer than ten. The V and J genes are TRBV20-1 and TRBJ1-1; the D is unclear. V shed 0 bases and J shed 0 bases, with 8 bases lying between them. This CDR3 spans 14 amino acids. The V gene's germline CDR1 is DFQATT and CDR2 SNEGSKA (reference sequence). This chain's CDR3 is CSAREGRMNTEAFF. The DNA of the CDR3 is TGCAGTGCTAGAGAGGGAAGGATGAACACTGAAGCTTTCTTT.

CDR3 nucleotides: TGTGCCAGCAGCTTATCCGCAGGGAGCGAGCAGTACTTC. Encoded protein: CASSLSAGSEQYF. The V call is TRBV7-2, the J call TRBJ2-7, with D perhaps being TRBD1 or TRBD2 (5 bases each). This CDR3 has 13 amino acids. With 2 bases removed from V and 6 bases from J, the gap between germline ends came to 11 bases. In germline, CDR1 is SGHTA, CDR2 FQGNSA.

This clonotype showed up just a few times. The rearrangement links TRBV5-5 to TRBJ1-2; D is ambiguous. Germline lookup yields CDR1 SGHKS and CDR2 YYEKEE (reference sequence). CDR3 length equals 16 residues. With 2 bases removed from V and 1 base from J, the gap between germline ends came to 15 bases. CDR3 loop: CASSFQTTRVNYGYTF. CDR3 sequence (DNA): TGTGCCAGCAGCTTCCAGACTACTAGGGTTAACTATGGCTACACCTTC. The full variable domain, completed using reference TRBV5-5 and TRBJ1-2, is DAGVTQSPTHLIKTRGQQVTLRCSPISGHKSVSWYQQVLGQGPQFIFQYYEKEERGRGNFPDRFSARQFPNYSSELNVNALLLGDSALYLCASSFQTTRVNYGYTFGSGTRLTVV.

This clonotype has a count of ten or more. The rearrangement links TRBV12-3 or TRBV12-4 to TRBJ1-4, with TRBD1 as a possible D gene (5 bases). V lost 5 bases, J lost 8 bases, and 15 bases lay in between. This CDR3 has 14 residues. Here the CDR3 DNA reads TGTGCCAGCAGTCGCCAGGGAGGGTTGGAAAAACTGTTTTTT. Translating it yields CASSRQGGLEKLFF.

In this sample, this clonotype turned up many times. This chain connects TRBV29-1 to TRBJ2-4, with 8 nucleotides matching TRBD1. This CDR3 has 13 amino acids. Unmatched junction bases numbered 6, after V lost 3 bases and J lost 8 bases. Germline-derived CDR1 and CDR2 are SQVTM and ANQGSEA. CDR3 nucleotides: TGCAGCGTTGACACAGGGGGTAGTGACATTCAGTACTTC. This gives the protein CSVDTGGSDIQYF.

This clonotype came up a few times. The chain uses TRBV6-1 and TRBJ2-2; D is undetermined. This CDR3 is 13 amino acids long. V was shortened by 7 bases and J by 2 bases, with 8 bases between the two germline ends. Germline V lookup: CDR1 MNHNS, CDR2 SASEGT. The CDR3 sequence is CASKQINTGELFF. In nucleotides, the CDR3 is TGTGCCAGCAAACAAATAAACACCGGGGAGCTGTTTTTT.

The chain carries TRBV6-2 or TRBV6-3 and TRBJ2-2; D call uncertain. Trimming left V 6 bases short and J 5 bases short, with 13 bases between. The CDR3 is made up of 14 amino acids. In germline, CDR1 is MNHEY, CDR2 SVGEGT. The CDR3 DNA reads as TGTGCCAGCAGGGAACAGAGTGTGACCGGGGAGCTGTTTTTT. It is translated as CASREQSVTGELFF.

In its sample, this clonotype was seen a few times. The rearrangement uses TRBV7-9 and TRBJ2-3, with a tentative D call TRBD1 (6 bases). This CDR3 region has 14 residues. Trimming took off 8 bases at V and 2 bases at J, with 14 bases between the two ends. CDR1 is SEHNR and CDR2 is FQNEAQ in the germline V gene (reference sequence). The CDR3 here is CASYHPGATDTQYF. The CDR3 DNA reads as TGTGCCAGCTACCATCCAGGGGCCACAGATACGCAGTATTTT. Using reference TRBV7-9 and TRBJ2-3 for the parts outside the CDR3, the full variable domain is DTGVSQNPRHKITKRGQNVTFRCDPISEHNRLYWYRQTLGQGPEFLTYFQNEAQLEKSRLLSDRFSAERPKGSFSTLEIQRTEQGDSAMYLCASYHPGATDTQYFGPGTRLTVL.

This clonotype was seen ten or more times. This sequence joins TRBV20-1 and TRBJ2-4; possible D gene TRBD2, 6 bases. The germline gives CDR1 DFQATT, CDR2 SNEGSKA (reference sequence). CDR3 length: 14 residues. Trimming pared 3 bases from V and 0 bases from J, leaving 9 bases between. The CDR3 is CSARGGLAKNIQYF. CDR3 nucleotide sequence: TGCAGTGCTAGGGGAGGTCTAGCCAAAAACATTCAGTACTTC.

There are many counts of this clonotype. CDR3 sequence reads: CASSPSGQGKYEQYV. The CDR3 coding sequence is TGTGCCAGCAGTCCCTCGGGACAGGGGAAATACGAGCAGTACGTC. The chain is built from TRBV28 and TRBJ2-7, with 10 bases matching TRBD1. The CDR3 is made up of 15 amino acids. The J segment lost 4 bases and the V segment lost 5 bases, leaving 8 bases of the junction unmatched. The germline CDR1 and CDR2 sequences are MDHEN and SYDVKM.

This clonotype was seen only once. J is TRBJ2-1 and V is TRBV6-1; 10 bases match TRBD2. The CDR3 covers 16 residues. Trimming cost V 0 bases and J 6 bases; bases outside gene matches: 5. Germline V gene lookup returns CDR1 MNHNS and CDR2 SASEGT. This CDR3 reads CASSEAIIAGGNEQFF. The CDR3 coding sequence is TGTGCCAGCAGTGAAGCTATAATAGCGGGGGGCAATGAGCAGTTCTTC.

The J gene is TRBJ1-5, the V gene TRBV6-5; tentative D call: TRBD1 (5 bases). Germline V lookup: CDR1 MNHEY, CDR2 SVGAGI. The germline V and J ends were trimmed by 6 bases and 6 bases, with 9 bases remaining between them. The CDR3 length is 12 residues. The CDR3 region is CASRTGSQPQHF. Written as DNA, the CDR3 is TGTGCCAGCAGAACAGGCAGTCAGCCCCAGCATTTT.

This clonotype has just a few counts. V usage is TRBV7-9 and J usage is TRBJ1-1; D gene uncertain. CDR3 size: 14 residues. Germline lookup yields CDR1 SEHNR and CDR2 FQNEAQ (reference sequence). Trimming pared 2 bases from V and 1 base from J, leaving 8 bases between. The CDR3, as DNA: TGTGCCAGCAGCTTAAGCGTCAGGAACACTGAAGCTTTCTTT. Translation gives CASSLSVRNTEAFF. Complete variable domain (other parts from reference TRBV7-9 and TRBJ1-1): DTGVSQNPRHKITKRGQNVTFRCDPISEHNRLYWYRQTLGQGPEFLTYFQNEAQLEKSRLLSDRFSAERPKGSFSTLEIQRTEQGDSAMYLCASSLSVRNTEAFFGQGTRLTVV.

This clonotype was seen only a few times. The rearrangement uses TRBV5-1 and TRBJ1-5; D call uncertain. The CDR3 runs 15 residues. Trimming removed 0 bases from V and 5 bases from J, with 12 bases in between. Germline V gene lookup returns CDR1 SGHRS and CDR2 YFSETQ. The CDR3 bases are TGCGCCAGCAGCTTGGGGCCGAGCTTCGATCAGCCCCAGCATTTT. Protein sequence: CASSLGPSFDQPQHF.

This clonotype was counted at least ten times. The chain carries TRBV27 and TRBJ2-3; tentatively, D is TRBD1 (6 bases). Germline V CDR1 and CDR2: MNHEY, SMNVEV (reference sequence). The CDR3 totals 15 residues. With 4 bases removed from V and 0 bases from J, the gap between germline ends came to 11 bases. Here the CDR3 DNA reads TGTGCCAGCAGTTCAAGGGACACTAGCACAGATACGCAGTATTTT. Amino acids: CASSSRDTSTDTQYF.

The rearrangement uses TRBV6-1 and TRBJ1-5, with TRBD1 matching over 8 bases. The CDR3 contains 14 residues. Germline V gene lookup returns CDR1 MNHNS and CDR2 SASEGT. Trimming at V came to 5 bases and at J to 6 bases, leaving 6 bases not matched to a gene. Written as DNA, the CDR3 is TGTGCCAGCAGTCCCGACAGGGGAGGTCAGCCCCAGCATTTT. Residues: CASSPDRGGQPQHF.

This clonotype was counted a single time. The chain combines TRBV24-1 with TRBJ2-5; 9 bases match TRBD2. This CDR3 has 15 amino acids. J gave up 3 bases and V 4 bases, and 5 bases lay outside the gene matches. Germline CDR1 and CDR2: KGHDR and SFDVKD. The DNA of the CDR3 is TGTGCCACCAGTGAAGGAGCGGGGGGCAAAGAGACCCAGTACTTC. It codes for CATSEGAGGKETQYF.

V usage is TRBV11-2 and J usage is TRBJ2-7; D is uncertain. The germline CDR1 and CDR2 sequences are SGHAT and FQNNGV. The CDR3 consists of 14 residues. Trimming removed 2 bases from V and 2 bases from J, with 10 bases in between. The CDR3: CASSLSLRTYEQYF. In DNA form, the CDR3 reads TGTGCCAGCAGCTTAAGCTTGCGAACCTACGAGCAGTACTTC.

V and J are TRBV7-2 and TRBJ2-7; no clear D gene. CDR3 length equals 14 residues. Deletions cut 1 base from V and 3 bases from J, with 10 bases between. In germline, CDR1 is SGHTA, CDR2 FQGNSA. CDR3 protein: CASSLVPSFYEQYF. CDR3 nucleotides: TGTGCCAGCAGCTTAGTACCCAGCTTCTACGAGCAGTACTTC.

This clonotype was recorded at least ten times. CDR3 sequence (DNA): TGTGCCAGCAGCTTAGGGGACAGAGGCCTTCAAGAGACCCAGTACTTC. Translating gives CASSLGDRGLQETQYF. The J gene is TRBJ2-5, the V gene TRBV7-9, with TRBD1 identical over 7 bases. Trimming at V came to 1 base and at J to 2 bases, leaving 7 bases not matched to a gene. The CDR3 is 16 residues long. CDR1 SEHNR and CDR2 FQNEAQ come from the germline V gene (reference sequence).

In DNA form, the CDR3 reads TGCGCCAGCAGCCCTGGAGTTGCTTCCTACGAGCAGTACGTC. Its translation: CASSPGVASYEQYV. This chain joins TRBV4-1 and TRBJ2-7; D remains unclear. The CDR3 sequence is 14 residues long. Germline CDR1 reads MGHRA; CDR2 reads YSYEKL. The V end lost 4 bases, the J end lost 1 base, and 11 bases lay between the germline ends.